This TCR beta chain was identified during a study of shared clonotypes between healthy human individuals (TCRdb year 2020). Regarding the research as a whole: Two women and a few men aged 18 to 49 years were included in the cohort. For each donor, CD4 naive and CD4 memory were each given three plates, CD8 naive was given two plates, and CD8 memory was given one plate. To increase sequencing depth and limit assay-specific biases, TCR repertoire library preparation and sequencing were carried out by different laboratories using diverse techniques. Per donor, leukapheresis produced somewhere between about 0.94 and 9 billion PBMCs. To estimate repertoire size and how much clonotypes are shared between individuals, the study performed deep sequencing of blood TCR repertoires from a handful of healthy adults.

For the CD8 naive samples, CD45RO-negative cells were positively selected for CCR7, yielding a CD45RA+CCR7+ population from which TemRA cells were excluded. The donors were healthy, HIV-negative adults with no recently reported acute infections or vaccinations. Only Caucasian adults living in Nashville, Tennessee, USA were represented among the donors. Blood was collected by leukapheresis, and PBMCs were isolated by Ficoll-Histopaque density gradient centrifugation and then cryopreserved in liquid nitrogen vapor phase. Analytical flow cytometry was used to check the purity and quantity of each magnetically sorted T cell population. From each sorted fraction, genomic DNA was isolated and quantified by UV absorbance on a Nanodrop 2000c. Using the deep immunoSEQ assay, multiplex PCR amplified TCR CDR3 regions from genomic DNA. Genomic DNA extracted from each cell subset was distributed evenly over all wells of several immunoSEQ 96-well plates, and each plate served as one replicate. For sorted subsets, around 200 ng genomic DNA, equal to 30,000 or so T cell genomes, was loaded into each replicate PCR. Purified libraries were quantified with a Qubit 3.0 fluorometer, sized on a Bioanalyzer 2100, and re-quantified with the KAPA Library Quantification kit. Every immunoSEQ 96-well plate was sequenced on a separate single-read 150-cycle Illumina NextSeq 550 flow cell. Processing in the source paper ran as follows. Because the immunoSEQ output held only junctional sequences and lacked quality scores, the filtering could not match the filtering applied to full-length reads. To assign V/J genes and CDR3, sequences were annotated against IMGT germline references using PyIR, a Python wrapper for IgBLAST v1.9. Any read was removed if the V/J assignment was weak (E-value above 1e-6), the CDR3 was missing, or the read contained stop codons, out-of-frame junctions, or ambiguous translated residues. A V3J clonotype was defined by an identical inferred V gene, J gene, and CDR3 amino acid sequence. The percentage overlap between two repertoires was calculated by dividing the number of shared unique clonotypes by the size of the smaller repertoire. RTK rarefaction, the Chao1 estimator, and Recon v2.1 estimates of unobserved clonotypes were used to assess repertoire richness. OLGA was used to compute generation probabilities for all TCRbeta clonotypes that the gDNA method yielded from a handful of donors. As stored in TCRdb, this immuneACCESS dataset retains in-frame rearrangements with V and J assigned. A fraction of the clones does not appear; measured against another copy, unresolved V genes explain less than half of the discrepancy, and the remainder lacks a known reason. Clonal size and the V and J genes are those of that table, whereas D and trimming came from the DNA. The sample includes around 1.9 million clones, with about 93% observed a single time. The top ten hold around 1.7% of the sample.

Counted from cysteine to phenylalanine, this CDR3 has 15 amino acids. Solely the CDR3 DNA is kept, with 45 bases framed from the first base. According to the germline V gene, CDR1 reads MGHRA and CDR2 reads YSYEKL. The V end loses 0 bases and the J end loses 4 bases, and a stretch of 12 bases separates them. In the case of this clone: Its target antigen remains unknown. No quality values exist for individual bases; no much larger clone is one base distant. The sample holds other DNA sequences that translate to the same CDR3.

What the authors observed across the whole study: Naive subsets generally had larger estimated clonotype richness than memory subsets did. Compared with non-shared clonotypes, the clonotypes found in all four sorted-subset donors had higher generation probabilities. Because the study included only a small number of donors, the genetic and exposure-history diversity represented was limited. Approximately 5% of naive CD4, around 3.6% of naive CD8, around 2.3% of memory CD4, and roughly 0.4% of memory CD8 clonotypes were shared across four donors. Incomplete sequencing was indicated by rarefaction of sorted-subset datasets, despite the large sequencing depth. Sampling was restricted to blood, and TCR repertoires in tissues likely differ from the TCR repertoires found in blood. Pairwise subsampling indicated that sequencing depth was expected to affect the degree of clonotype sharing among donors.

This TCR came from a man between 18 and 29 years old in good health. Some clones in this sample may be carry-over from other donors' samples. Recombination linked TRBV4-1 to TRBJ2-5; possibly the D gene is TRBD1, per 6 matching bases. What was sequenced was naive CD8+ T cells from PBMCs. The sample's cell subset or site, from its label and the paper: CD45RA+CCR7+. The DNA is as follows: TGCGCCAGCAGCCAAGATCCCACAGGGCGAGAGACCCAGTACTTC. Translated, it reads CASSQDPTGRETQYF.